These 27 T cell receptor beta chains came from one sample sequenced in a study of sequential checkpoint blockade in melanoma (dated by TCRdb to about 2019). Receptor amplification or capture employed the immunoSEQ multiplex PCR assay. In TCRdb, the immuneACCESS table is reduced to in-frame sequences with V and J assigned. These tables do not hold every clone; where another copy was compared, an unresolved V gene accounts for under half, and the others remain unexplained. This sample is represented by roughly 12,000 clones; nearly 80% of them were singletons. The leading ten clones occupy more than 45% of the sample. The treatment or condition label for this specimen denotes: randomized to nivolumab then ipilimumab (arm A) or the reverse (arm B). The specimen was CD8+ T cells sorted from blood (inferred from file names), collected from a patient given nivolumab and ipilimumab in sequence. All receptors derive from a human donor with melanoma.

The CDR3 loop is CASSLAYFGVGETQYF. The CDR3 bases are TGTGCCAGCAGCTTGGCCTATTTTGGAGTTGGAGAGACCCAGTACTTC. The rearrangement uses TRBV5-4 and TRBJ2-5; D gene ambiguous. Trimming removed 0 bases at V and 4 bases at J, with 16 bases between. The germline CDR1 and CDR2 sequences are SGHNT and YYREEE (reference sequence). The CDR3 loop spans 16 amino acids.

CDR3 protein: CAWSSEGGGVGYTF. The CDR3 nucleotides read TGTGCCTGGAGTTCTGAAGGGGGTGGAGTCGGCTACACCTTC. The chain couples TRBV30 to TRBJ1-2; tentative D call: TRBD1 (6 bases). From germline, CDR1 is GTSNPN and CDR2 SVGIG (reference sequence). The V end was cut by 2 bases, the J end by 8 bases, with 18 bases between. The CDR3 covers 14 residues.

The V and J genes are TRBV7-8 and TRBJ1-1; maybe TRBD1 (5 bases). Germline V gene data show CDR1 as SGHVS and CDR2 as FQNEAQ. V was cut by 5 bases and J by 0 bases, with 13 bases left in between. This CDR3 contains 15 residues. CDR3 DNA: TGTGCCAGCAGCCAGGGTGGTCTAATGAACACTGAAGCTTTCTTT. Translating gives CASSQGGLMNTEAFF.

The rearrangement uses TRBV20-1 and TRBJ2-4; no clear D. V was trimmed by 5 bases and J by 9 bases, leaving 11 bases between them. CDR1 and CDR2 from the germline V gene are DFQATT and SNEGSKA (reference sequence). The CDR3 consists of 11 residues. DNA for the CDR3: TGCAGTGCTGCCCAGAGGAGCATTCAGTACTTC. This translates into CSAAQRSIQYF.

This clone qualifies as medium-sized. The rearrangement joins TRBV27 to TRBJ2-7, with 8 bases aligning to TRBD1. Per germline, CDR1 MNHEY and CDR2 SMNVEV (reference sequence). Unmatched junction bases numbered 10, after V lost 4 bases and J lost 5 bases. The CDR3 covers 15 residues. The CDR3 DNA reads TGTGCCAGCAGTTCCCTACCCCACAGGGGGAACGAGCAGTACTTC. Residues: CASSSLPHRGNEQYF.

A note on this clone: The junction shows a germline mismatch at one end, possibly a read error. V usage is TRBV6-5 and J usage is TRBJ1-1; 8 bases agree with TRBD1. CDR3 size: 15 residues. Germline CDR1 and CDR2: MNHEY and SVGAGI. DNA for the CDR3: TGTGCCGGCAGCCGCCAGGGGGCCCCGAACACTGAAGCTTTCTTT. It encodes CAGSRQGAPNTEAFF.

This clone rates as medium-sized. The J gene is TRBJ2-7, the V gene TRBV7-8, with D maybe TRBD2 (6 bases). Germline V lookup: CDR1 SGHVS, CDR2 FQNEAQ. V dropped 2 bases and J dropped 9 bases, with 20 bases sitting between them. This CDR3 is 15 amino acids long. CDR3 DNA sequence: TGTGCCAGCAGCTTATTGGGGGGAAAATACGAGTGGCAGTACTTC. Translated, it gives CASSLLGGKYEWQYF.

The V gene is TRBV5-4, the J gene TRBJ2-2; D is unclear. The CDR3 has 12 residues. CDR1 and CDR2 (germline): SGHNT, YYREEE (reference sequence). The V and J ends lost 5 bases and 6 bases respectively, with 8 bases between them. The CDR3 protein is CASRVSAGELFF. CDR3 DNA sequence: TGTGCCAGCAGGGTCAGCGCCGGGGAGCTGTTTTTT.

In its sample, this clone was seen a few times. The chain carries TRBV6-5 and TRBJ2-7; the D gene is possibly TRBD2 (6 bases). The CDR3 is 14 amino acids. CDR1 MNHEY and CDR2 SVGAGI come from the germline V gene. Trimming shortened V by 5 bases and J by 0 bases, and 11 bases separated the two germline ends. As DNA, the CDR3 is TGTGCCAGCAGTATCTGGGAGGACTCCTACGAGCAGTACTTC. Encoded protein: CASSIWEDSYEQYF.

The chain carries TRBV19 and TRBJ2-2, with TRBD1 matching over 7 bases. The germline V gene has CDR1 LNHDA and CDR2 SQIVND (reference sequence). The CDR3 is 16 residues long. V lost 0 bases to trimming and J lost 5 bases; unmatched junction nucleotides: 6. This CDR3 reads CASSIDEGQLTGELFF. Written as DNA, the CDR3 is TGTGCCAGTAGTATAGACGAGGGACAGTTGACCGGGGAGCTGTTTTTT.

The V call is TRBV27, the J call TRBJ1-2, with TRBD1 matching 8 bases. The CDR3 runs 17 residues. V trimming: 7 bases; J trimming: 4 bases; junction bases outside the gene matches: 17. Germline V gives CDR1 MNHEY, CDR2 SMNVEV (reference sequence). CDR3 nucleotides: TGTGCCAGCATTCCAAGGACAGGGTTAACCCCTTTCTATGGCTACACCTTC. This sequence encodes CASIPRTGLTPFYGYTF.

This chain joins TRBV19 and TRBJ1-1, with D tentatively TRBD1 (6 bases). The V gene's germline CDR1 is LNHDA and CDR2 SQIVND (reference sequence). The CDR3 extends over 14 amino acids. Trimming took off 3 bases at V and 4 bases at J, with 12 bases between the two ends. The CDR3 DNA follows: TGTGCCAGTAGTATCGGTTCAGGGGCCACTGAAGCTTTCTTT. Amino acid sequence: CASSIGSGATEAFF. The whole variable domain, filled in from reference TRBV19 and TRBJ1-1, reads DGGITQSPKYLFRKEGQNVTLSCEQNLNHDAMYWYRQDPGQGLRLIYYSQIVNDFQKGDIAEGYSVSREKKESFPLTVTSAQKNPTAFYLCASSIGSGATEAFFGQGTRLTVV.

The chain employs TRBV5-1 and TRBJ1-3; 8 bases are shared with TRBD1. The CDR3 loop spans 15 amino acids. V was pared by 3 bases and J by 0 bases, with 2 bases of the junction left unmatched. Germline assignment: CDR1 SGHRS and CDR2 YFSETQ. This CDR3 is CASSWDRNSGNTIYF. In DNA form, the CDR3 reads TGCGCCAGCAGCTGGGACAGGAACTCTGGAAACACCATATATTTT.

In this sample, this clone turned up a few times. The V and J genes are TRBV11-3 and TRBJ2-1; 8 bases map to TRBD2. V trimming: 6 bases; J trimming: 1 base; junction bases outside the gene matches: 5. Germline V gives CDR1 SGHNT, CDR2 YENEEA. The CDR3 totals 15 residues. CDR3 bases: TGTGCCAGCAGTCATAGCGGGATATCCTACAATGAGCAGTTCTTC. This translates into CASSHSGISYNEQFF.

This chain joins TRBV4-1 and TRBJ2-1; D is perhaps TRBD2 (5 bases). CDR1 is MGHRA and CDR2 is YSYEKL in the germline V gene. Trimming stripped 3 bases from V and 6 bases from J, with 9 bases between. This CDR3 region has 13 residues. The CDR3 DNA reads TGCGCCAGCAGCCAGGGAGCCCCCAATGAGCAGTTCTTC. Translating gives CASSQGAPNEQFF.

This rearrangement joins TRBV19 to TRBJ1-1, with 7 bases fitting TRBD1. V shed 10 bases and J 4 bases; nucleotides not matched to a gene: 6. Germline CDR1 and CDR2: LNHDA and SQIVND (reference sequence). This CDR3 spans 12 amino acids. The CDR3 region is CATYTGVTEAFF. CDR3 DNA sequence: TGTGCCACCTACACAGGGGTCACTGAAGCTTTCTTT.

The V and J genes are TRBV29-1 and TRBJ2-1, with 10 bases fitting TRBD2. The V gene's germline CDR1 is SQVTM and CDR2 ANQGSEA. The CDR3 runs to 15 residues. V lost 1 base and J lost 3; bases outside the gene matches: 3. DNA of the CDR3: TGCAGCGTTGAAGGCCTAGCGGGAGACTACAATGAGCAGTTCTTC. Amino acids: CSVEGLAGDYNEQFF.

The sample holds one count of this clone. The rearrangement uses TRBV6-5 and TRBJ1-5; 8 bases agree with TRBD1. This CDR3 region has 14 residues. Per the germline V gene, CDR1 is MNHEY and CDR2 is SVGAGI. The V gene end was trimmed by 4 bases and the J gene end by 7 bases; junction bases not matched to a gene: 6. CDR3 bases: TGTGCCAGCAGTTCAGGGGGCCCGGGGCAGCCCCAGCATTTT. Translated: CASSSGGPGQPQHF.

This sequence joins TRBV7-6 and TRBJ1-1; D possibly corresponds to TRBD1 (6 bases). The CDR3 contains 13 residues. Per germline, CDR1 SGHVS and CDR2 FNYEAQ. Trimming cost V 5 bases and J 4 bases, with 11 bases left between them. CDR3 in amino acids: CASSPTGSTEAFF. CDR3 nucleotides: TGTGCCAGCAGCCCAACAGGGTCCACTGAAGCTTTCTTT.

This clone was counted only a few times. The gene calls are TRBV6-1 and TRBJ1-1; the D gene is possibly TRBD1 (6 bases). Trimming stripped 6 bases from V and 4 bases from J, with 18 bases between. Germline CDR1 is MNHNS and CDR2 is SASEGT. The CDR3 covers 15 residues. CDR3 bases: TGTGCCAGCAGGAAATACAGGGAAGGTAGCACTGAAGCTTTCTTT. Translating gives CASRKYREGSTEAFF.

The chain couples TRBV9 to TRBJ2-2; 9 nucleotides align to TRBD1. Unmatched junction bases numbered 8, after V lost 2 bases and J lost 0 bases. CDR1 is SGDLS and CDR2 is YYNGEE in the germline V gene. The CDR3 sequence is 18 residues long. The CDR3 coding sequence is TGTGCCAGCAGCGTCGGGAACAGGGGGCGGCCGAACACCGGGGAGCTGTTTTTT. It codes for CASSVGNRGRPNTGELFF.

This clone was observed a few times. The chain has TRBV4-1 and TRBJ2-1; 9 bases match TRBD1. The CDR3 spans 12 residues. J lost 15 bases, V lost 2 bases, and 5 bases had no gene match. CDR1 MGHRA and CDR2 YSYEKL come from the germline V gene. The CDR3 bases are TGCGCCAGCAGCCAAAGTGGACAGGGGACGTTCTTC. As protein: CASSQSGQGTFF.

The gene calls are TRBV7-9 and TRBJ2-1; TRBD1 might be the D (5 bases). Germline loops: CDR1 SEHNR, CDR2 FQNEAQ (reference sequence). V lost 0 bases, J lost 8 bases, and 14 bases lay in between. The CDR3 consists of 15 residues. CDR3 residues: CASSLAGQEIDEQFF. In DNA, the CDR3 is TGTGCCAGCAGCTTAGCGGGGCAGGAGATCGATGAGCAGTTCTTC.

The V gene is TRBV30, the J gene TRBJ2-1; D perhaps matches TRBD2 (6 bases). Germline V gene data show CDR1 as GTSNPN and CDR2 as SVGIG (reference sequence). This CDR3 has 15 amino acids. V was clipped by 0 bases and J by 2 bases, with 11 bases between them. This CDR3 reads CAWSVLGGAYNEQFF. The CDR3 DNA sequence: TGTGCCTGGAGTGTACTCGGCGGGGCCTACAATGAGCAGTTCTTC.

This chain connects TRBV27 to TRBJ2-7; D may be TRBD1 (5 bases). The CDR3 is 15 amino acids. The germline CDR1 and CDR2 sequences are MNHEY and SMNVEV (reference sequence). Trimming shortened V by 5 bases and J by 5 bases, and 19 bases separated the two germline ends. The CDR3 spells CASSPSDSYLNEQYF. The DNA of the CDR3 is TGTGCCAGCAGTCCAAGCGACAGCTACCTAAACGAGCAGTACTTC.

J is TRBJ2-1 and V is TRBV7-3; 7 nucleotides line up with TRBD1. CDR3 length equals 15 residues. Trimming removed 5 bases from V and 2 bases from J; junction bases left unmatched: 6. Germline V gene data show CDR1 as SGHTA and CDR2 as FQGTGA. The CDR3: CASSPTDRPYNEQFF. CDR3 in DNA: TGTGCCAGCAGCCCGACGGACAGGCCCTACAATGAGCAGTTCTTC.

This sequence joins TRBV19 and TRBJ2-7; D remains unclear. CDR3 length: 12 amino acids. The germline V gene has CDR1 LNHDA and CDR2 SQIVND (reference sequence). The V and J ends lost 5 bases and 2 bases respectively, with 7 bases between them. The CDR3 nucleotides are TGTGCCAGTAGTGACTTAACCTACGAGCAGTACTTC. As protein: CASSDLTYEQYF.